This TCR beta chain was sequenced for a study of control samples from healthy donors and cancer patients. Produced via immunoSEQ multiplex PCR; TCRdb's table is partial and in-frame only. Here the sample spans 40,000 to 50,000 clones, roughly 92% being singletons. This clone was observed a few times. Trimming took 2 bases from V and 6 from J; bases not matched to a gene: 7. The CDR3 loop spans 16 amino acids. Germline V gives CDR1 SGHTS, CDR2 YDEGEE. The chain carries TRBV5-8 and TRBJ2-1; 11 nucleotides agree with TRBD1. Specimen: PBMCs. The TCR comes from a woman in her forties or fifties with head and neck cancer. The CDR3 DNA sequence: TGTGCCAGCAGCTTAACAGGACAGGGGGCAGGCAATGAGCAGTTCTTC. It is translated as CASSLTGQGAGNEQFF. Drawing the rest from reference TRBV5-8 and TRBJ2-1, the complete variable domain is EAGVTQSPTHLIKTRGQQATLRCSPISGHTSVYWYQQALGLGLQFLLWYDEGEERNRGNFPPRFSGRQFPNYSSELNVNALELEDSALYLCASSLTGQGAGNEQFFGPGTRLTVL.